The 11 T cell receptor beta chains presented below share a single source sample, sequenced in a study of radiation and T cells in renal cell carcinoma. Here immunoSEQ multiplex PCR was the method, and the copy in TCRdb shows in-frame clones only, minus some. Here the sample spans 70,000 to 100,000 clones, 82% being singletons. Described time point: baseline pretreatment blood. Treatment meaning: 15 Gy SBRT to primary tumor, nephrectomy 4 weeks later. Sequences were derived from blood, sampled from a patient whose treatment included radiotherapy and nephrectomy. The source is a man aged 60 to 69 with renal cell carcinoma.

The rearrangement joins TRBV19 to TRBJ2-2; 8 nucleotides agree with TRBD1. V was pared by 3 bases and J by 0 bases, with 0 bases of the junction left unmatched. The CDR3 runs to 15 residues. Per the germline V gene, CDR1 is LNHDA and CDR2 is SQIVND (reference sequence). The CDR3 region is CASSMTGANTGELFF. CDR3 DNA sequence: TGTGCCAGTAGTATGACAGGGGCGAACACCGGGGAGCTGTTTTTT.

The chain recombines TRBV9 with TRBJ2-1; TRBD1 is a possible D gene (5 bases). Trimming cost V 3 bases and J 1 base, with 23 bases left between them. Germline lookup yields CDR1 SGDLS and CDR2 YYNGEE. The CDR3 is made up of 19 amino acids. Written as DNA, the CDR3 is TGTGCCAGCAGCGCAAACAGGCTCCTCGCGGACGCTTCCTACAATGAGCAGTTCTTC. It yields the protein CASSANRLLADASYNEQFF.

There are many counts of this clone. V is TRBV20-1 and J is TRBJ1-1; D not resolved. The germline V and J ends were trimmed by 5 bases and 7 bases, with 5 bases remaining between them. This CDR3 comprises 9 residues. The germline V gene encodes CDR1 DFQATT and CDR2 SNEGSKA (reference sequence). CDR3 DNA sequence: TGCAGTGCTCGTTTTGAAGCTTTCTTT. The encoded protein is CSARFEAFF.

This clone was picked up a small number of times. The chain has TRBV19 and TRBJ2-5, with TRBD2 matching 7 bases. The CDR3 is 14 amino acids. With 10 bases clipped from V and 3 bases from J, the junction kept 11 bases outside the gene matches. Germline V gene data show CDR1 as LNHDA and CDR2 as SQIVND (reference sequence). The CDR3 DNA follows: TGTGCCACCTCTAGTTTTGGGGGGGAAGAGACCCAGTACTTC. Its translation: CATSSFGGEETQYF.

V usage is TRBV5-1 and J usage is TRBJ2-1, with 14 bases that match TRBD2. Trimming at V came to 0 bases and at J to 8 bases, leaving 1 base not matched to a gene. The V gene's germline CDR1 is SGHRS and CDR2 YFSETQ. The CDR3 is made up of 15 amino acids. The CDR3 DNA follows: TGCGCCAGCAGCTTGGGGGGACTAGCGGGAGATGAGCAGTTCTTC. Its translation: CASSLGGLAGDEQFF.

The chain carries TRBV11-3 and TRBJ2-7; tentative D call: TRBD2 (7 bases). V lost 5 bases to trimming and J lost 2 bases, with 13 bases between them. Germline V lookup: CDR1 SGHNT, CDR2 YENEEA. The CDR3 sequence is 14 residues long. This CDR3 is CASSGGGSPYEQYF. As DNA, the CDR3 is TGTGCCAGCAGCGGGGGCGGGAGCCCCTACGAGCAGTACTTC.

The V gene is TRBV5-5, the J gene TRBJ2-2; D might be TRBD2 (5 bases). The CDR3 loop spans 15 amino acids. The germline V gene encodes CDR1 SGHKS and CDR2 YYEKEE (reference sequence). The V gene lost 2 bases and the J gene lost 1 base, with 9 bases spanning the gap. In nucleotides, the CDR3 is TGTGCCAGCAGCTTTGAGGGCAGGAACACCGGGGAGCTGTTTTTT. Translated: CASSFEGRNTGELFF.

This sequence joins TRBV2 and TRBJ1-1; D ambiguous. V lost 11 bases and J lost 2, with 15 bases in between. The CDR3 spans 13 residues. Germline V gene lookup returns CDR1 SNHLY and CDR2 FYNNEI. The CDR3 is CASSMTKNTEAFF. CDR3 DNA sequence: TGTGCCTCATCCATGACAAAAAACACTGAAGCTTTCTTT.

This clone was seen once. The DNA of the CDR3 is TGTGCCAGTAGTACTTCAGGGCTAGAGGGGGGTGAGCAGTTCTTC. This encodes CASSTSGLEGGEQFF. The chain is built from TRBV19 and TRBJ2-1; D may be TRBD1 or TRBD2 (6 bases each). Germline V gives CDR1 LNHDA, CDR2 SQIVND (reference sequence). The CDR3 is 15 residues long. The V end lost 4 bases, the J end lost 9 bases, and 19 bases lay between the germline ends. The variable domain in full, with the rest retrieved from reference TRBV19 and TRBJ2-1, is DGGITQSPKYLFRKEGQNVTLSCEQNLNHDAMYWYRQDPGQGLRLIYYSQIVNDFQKGDIAEGYSVSREKKESFPLTVTSAQKNPTAFYLCASSTSGLEGGEQFFGPGTRLTVL.

The genes are TRBV5-1 and TRBJ2-7, with D possibly TRBD2 on 6 matching bases. Trimming took off 8 bases at V and 5 bases at J, with 17 bases between the two ends. Germline V gene data show CDR1 as SGHRS and CDR2 as YFSETQ. CDR3 length equals 13 residues. As DNA, the CDR3 is TGCGCCAGTGGGGACGGAGGGTCTCACGAGCAGTACTTC. Its translation: CASGDGGSHEQYF.

The genes are TRBV18 and TRBJ2-2; D call uncertain. CDR3 size: 16 residues. Germline V lookup: CDR1 KGHSH, CDR2 LQKENI. Trimming removed 2 bases at V and 4 bases at J, with 14 bases between. The CDR3 nucleotides are TGTGCCAGCTCACCAAACCCGGCAGTGGGCACCGGGGAGCTGTTTTTT. Its translation is CASSPNPAVGTGELFF.